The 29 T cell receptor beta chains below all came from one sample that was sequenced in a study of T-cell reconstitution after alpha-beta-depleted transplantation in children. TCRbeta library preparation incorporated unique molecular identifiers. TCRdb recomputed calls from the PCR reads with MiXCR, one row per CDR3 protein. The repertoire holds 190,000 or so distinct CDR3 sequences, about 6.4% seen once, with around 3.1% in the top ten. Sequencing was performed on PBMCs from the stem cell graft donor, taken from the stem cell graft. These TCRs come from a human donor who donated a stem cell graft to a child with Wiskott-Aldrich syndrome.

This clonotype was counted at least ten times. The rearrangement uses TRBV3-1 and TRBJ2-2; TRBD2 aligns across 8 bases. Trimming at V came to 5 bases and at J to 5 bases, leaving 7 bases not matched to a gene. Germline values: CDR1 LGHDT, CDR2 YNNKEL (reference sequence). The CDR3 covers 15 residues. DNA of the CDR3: TGTGCCAGCAGCTTCCGGACTAGCAGTACCGGGGAGCTGTTTTTT. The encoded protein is CASSFRTSSTGELFF.

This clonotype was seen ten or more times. CDR3 bases: TGCGCCAGCAGCTTGAGTATGGGCGGTAACCAAGAGACCCAGTACTTC. Translated, it gives CASSLSMGGNQETQYF. The chain recombines TRBV5-1 with TRBJ2-5; no reliable D call. In germline, CDR1 is SGHRS, CDR2 YFSETQ. This CDR3 comprises 16 residues. V was clipped by 1 base and J by 0 bases, with 13 bases between them.

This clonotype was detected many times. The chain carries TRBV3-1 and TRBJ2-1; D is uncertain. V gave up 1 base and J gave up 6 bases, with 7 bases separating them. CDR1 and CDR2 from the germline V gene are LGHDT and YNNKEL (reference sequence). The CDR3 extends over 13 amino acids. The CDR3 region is CASSQGNGNEQFF. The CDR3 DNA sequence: TGTGCCAGCAGCCAAGGAAACGGCAATGAGCAGTTCTTC.

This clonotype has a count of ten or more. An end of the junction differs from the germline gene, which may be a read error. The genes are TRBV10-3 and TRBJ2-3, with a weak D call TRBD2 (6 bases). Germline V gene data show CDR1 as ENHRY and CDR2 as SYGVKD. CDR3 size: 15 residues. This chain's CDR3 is CAISQSGTYTDTQYF. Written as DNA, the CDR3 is TGTGCCATCAGTCAGTCCGGGACTTACACAGATACGCAGTATTTT.

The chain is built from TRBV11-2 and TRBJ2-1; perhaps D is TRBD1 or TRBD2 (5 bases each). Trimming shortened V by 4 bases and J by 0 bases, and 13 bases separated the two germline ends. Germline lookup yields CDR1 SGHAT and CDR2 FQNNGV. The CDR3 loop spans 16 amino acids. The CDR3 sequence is CASSSRARDSYNEQFF. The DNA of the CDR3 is TGTGCCAGCAGCTCCAGGGCGAGGGACTCCTACAATGAGCAGTTCTTC.

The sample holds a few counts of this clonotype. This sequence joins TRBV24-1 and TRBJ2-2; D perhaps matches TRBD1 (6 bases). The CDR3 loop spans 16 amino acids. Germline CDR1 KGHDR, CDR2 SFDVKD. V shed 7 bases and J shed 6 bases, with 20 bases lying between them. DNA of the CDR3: TGTGCCACCAGCACCACTAGGGGGTTTGTCGCCGGGGAGCTGTTTTTT. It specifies CATSTTRGFVAGELFF.

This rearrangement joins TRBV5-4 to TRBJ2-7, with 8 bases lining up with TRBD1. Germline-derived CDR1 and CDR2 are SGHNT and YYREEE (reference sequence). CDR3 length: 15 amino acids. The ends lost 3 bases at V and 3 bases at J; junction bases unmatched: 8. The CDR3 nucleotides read TGTGCCAGCAGCTGGACGTCCGGGACAGGCTACGAGCAGTACTTC. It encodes CASSWTSGTGYEQYF.

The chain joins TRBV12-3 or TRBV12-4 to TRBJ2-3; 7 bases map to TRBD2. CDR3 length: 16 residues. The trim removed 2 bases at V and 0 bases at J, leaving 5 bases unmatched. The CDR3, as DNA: TGTGCCAGCAGTTTATATCGGGGGGTGAGCACAGATACGCAGTATTTT. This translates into CASSLYRGVSTDTQYF.

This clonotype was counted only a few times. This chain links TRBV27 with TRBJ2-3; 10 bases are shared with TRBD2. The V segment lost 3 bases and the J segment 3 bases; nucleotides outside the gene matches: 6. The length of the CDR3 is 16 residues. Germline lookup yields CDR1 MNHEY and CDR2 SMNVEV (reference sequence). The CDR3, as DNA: TGTGCCAGCAGTTTCCAGCGGGGGGGGGATACAGATACGCAGTATTTT. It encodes CASSFQRGGDTDTQYF.

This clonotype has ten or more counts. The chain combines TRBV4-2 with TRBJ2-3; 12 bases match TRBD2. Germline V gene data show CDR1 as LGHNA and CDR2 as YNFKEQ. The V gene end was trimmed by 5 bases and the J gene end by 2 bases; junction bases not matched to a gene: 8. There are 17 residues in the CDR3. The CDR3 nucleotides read TGTGCCAGCAGCTCCGGGACTAGCGGGTCTCCCACAGATACGCAGTATTTT. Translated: CASSSGTSGSPTDTQYF.

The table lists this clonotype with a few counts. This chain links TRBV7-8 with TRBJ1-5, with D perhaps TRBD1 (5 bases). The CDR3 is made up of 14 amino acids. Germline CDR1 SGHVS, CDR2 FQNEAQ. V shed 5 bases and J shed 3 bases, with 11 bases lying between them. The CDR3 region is CASSPTGPNQPQHF. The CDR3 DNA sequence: TGTGCCAGCAGCCCGACGGGACCCAATCAGCCCCAGCATTTT.

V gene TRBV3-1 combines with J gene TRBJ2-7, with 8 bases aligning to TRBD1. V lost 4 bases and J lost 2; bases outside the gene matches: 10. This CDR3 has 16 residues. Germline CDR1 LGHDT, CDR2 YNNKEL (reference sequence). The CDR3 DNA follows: TGTGCCAGCAGCCCTAATAGGGGACAGGAAACCTACGAGCAGTACTTC. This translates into CASSPNRGQETYEQYF.

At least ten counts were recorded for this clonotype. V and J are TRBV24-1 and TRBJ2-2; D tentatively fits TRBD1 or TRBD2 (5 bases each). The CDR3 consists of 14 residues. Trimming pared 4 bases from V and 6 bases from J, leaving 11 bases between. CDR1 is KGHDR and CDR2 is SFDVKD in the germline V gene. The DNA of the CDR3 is TGTGCCACCAGTGACCCTCAGGGAGCCGGGGAGCTGTTTTTT. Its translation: CATSDPQGAGELFF.

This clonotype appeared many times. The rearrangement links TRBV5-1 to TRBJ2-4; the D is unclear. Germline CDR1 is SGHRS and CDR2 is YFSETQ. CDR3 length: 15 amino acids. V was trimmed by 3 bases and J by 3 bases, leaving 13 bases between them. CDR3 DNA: TGCGCCAGCAGCTCAGCTGGGGTCGACAAAAACATTCAGTACTTC. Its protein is CASSSAGVDKNIQYF.

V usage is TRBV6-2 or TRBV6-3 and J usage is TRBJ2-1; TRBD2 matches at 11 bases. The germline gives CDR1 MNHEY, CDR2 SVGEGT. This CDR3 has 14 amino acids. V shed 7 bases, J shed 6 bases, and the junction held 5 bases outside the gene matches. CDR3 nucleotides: TGTGCCAGCAATACACTAGCGGGAGTCAATGAGCAGTTCTTC. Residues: CASNTLAGVNEQFF.

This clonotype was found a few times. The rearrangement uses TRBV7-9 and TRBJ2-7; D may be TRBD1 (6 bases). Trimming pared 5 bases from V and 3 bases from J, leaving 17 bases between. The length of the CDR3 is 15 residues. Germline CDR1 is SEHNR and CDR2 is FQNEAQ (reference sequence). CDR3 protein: CASSASRGINYEQYF. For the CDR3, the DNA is TGTGCCAGCAGCGCCTCCAGGGGTATAAACTACGAGCAGTACTTC.

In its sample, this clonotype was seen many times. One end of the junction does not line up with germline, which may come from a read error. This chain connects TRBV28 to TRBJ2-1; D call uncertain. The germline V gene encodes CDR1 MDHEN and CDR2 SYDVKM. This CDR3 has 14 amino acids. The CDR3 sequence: CASSLQGSYNEQFF. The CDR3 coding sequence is TGCGCCAGCAGCTTGCAAGGGTCCTACAATGAGCAGTTCTTC.

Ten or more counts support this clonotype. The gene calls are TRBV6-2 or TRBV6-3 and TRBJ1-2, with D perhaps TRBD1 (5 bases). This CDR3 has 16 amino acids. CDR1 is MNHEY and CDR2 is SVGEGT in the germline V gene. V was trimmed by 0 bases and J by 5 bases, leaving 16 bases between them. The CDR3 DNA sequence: TGTGCCAGCAGTTACTCGCAGGGCGCTCGGTTGTATGGCTACACCTTC. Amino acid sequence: CASSYSQGARLYGYTF.

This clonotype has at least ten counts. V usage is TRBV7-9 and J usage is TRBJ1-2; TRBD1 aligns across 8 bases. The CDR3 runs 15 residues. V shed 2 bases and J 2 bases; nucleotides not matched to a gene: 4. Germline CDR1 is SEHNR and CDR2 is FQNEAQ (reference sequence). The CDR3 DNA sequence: TGTGCCAGCAGCTTACAGGGGGCGCCGAACTATGGCTACACCTTC. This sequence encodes CASSLQGAPNYGYTF. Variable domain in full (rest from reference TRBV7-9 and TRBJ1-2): DTGVSQNPRHKITKRGQNVTFRCDPISEHNRLYWYRQTLGQGPEFLTYFQNEAQLEKSRLLSDRFSAERPKGSFSTLEIQRTEQGDSAMYLCASSLQGAPNYGYTFGSGTRLTVV.

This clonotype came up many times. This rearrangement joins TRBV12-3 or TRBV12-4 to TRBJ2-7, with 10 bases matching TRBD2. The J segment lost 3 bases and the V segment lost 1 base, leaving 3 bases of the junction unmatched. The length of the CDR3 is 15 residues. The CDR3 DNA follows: TGTGCCAGCAGTTTAGTTAGCGGGAGGCTCTACGAGCAGTACTTC. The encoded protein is CASSLVSGRLYEQYF.

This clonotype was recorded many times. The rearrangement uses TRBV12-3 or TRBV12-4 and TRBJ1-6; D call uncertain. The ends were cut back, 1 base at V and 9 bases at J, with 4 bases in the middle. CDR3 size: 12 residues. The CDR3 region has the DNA TGTGCCAGCAGTTTAGTGAGTTCACCCCTCCACTTT. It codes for CASSLVSSPLHF.

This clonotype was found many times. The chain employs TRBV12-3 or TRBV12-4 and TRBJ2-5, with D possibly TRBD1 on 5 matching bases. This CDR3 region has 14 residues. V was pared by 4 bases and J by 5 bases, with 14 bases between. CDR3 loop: CASSSQGIGETQYF. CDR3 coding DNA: TGTGCCAGCAGTTCCCAGGGTATTGGGGAGACCCAGTACTTC.

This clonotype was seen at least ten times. CDR3 sequence reads: CASSLPGQGYNEQFF. CDR3 nucleotides: TGTGCCAGCAGCTTGCCGGGACAGGGCTACAATGAGCAGTTCTTC. The V call is TRBV5-5, the J call TRBJ2-1; the match to TRBD1 covers 9 bases. V gave up 1 base and J gave up 3 bases; unmatched junction bases: 2. Germline V gene lookup returns CDR1 SGHKS and CDR2 YYEKEE (reference sequence). This CDR3 region has 15 residues.

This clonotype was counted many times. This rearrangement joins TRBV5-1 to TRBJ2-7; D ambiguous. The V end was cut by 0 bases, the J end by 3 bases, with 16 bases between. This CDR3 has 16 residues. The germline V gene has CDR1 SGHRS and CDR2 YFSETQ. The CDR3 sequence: CASSLVVVGRGYEQYF. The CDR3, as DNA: TGCGCCAGCAGCTTGGTAGTCGTGGGCAGAGGCTACGAGCAGTACTTC.

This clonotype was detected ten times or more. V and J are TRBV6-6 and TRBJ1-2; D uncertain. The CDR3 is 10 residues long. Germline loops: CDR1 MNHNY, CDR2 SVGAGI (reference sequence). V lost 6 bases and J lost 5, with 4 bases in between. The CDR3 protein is CASSHYGYTF. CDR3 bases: TGTGCCAGCAGCCATTATGGCTACACCTTC.

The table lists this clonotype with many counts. CDR3 nucleotide sequence: TGTGCCAGCAAAGACAGGGGTGCCAACGAGCAGTACTTC. Its translation: CASKDRGANEQYF. The chain uses TRBV3-1 and TRBJ2-7; 8 bases are a match to TRBD1. This CDR3 spans 13 amino acids. The germline V gene has CDR1 LGHDT and CDR2 YNNKEL (reference sequence). V shed 7 bases, J shed 5 bases, and the junction held 7 bases outside the gene matches.

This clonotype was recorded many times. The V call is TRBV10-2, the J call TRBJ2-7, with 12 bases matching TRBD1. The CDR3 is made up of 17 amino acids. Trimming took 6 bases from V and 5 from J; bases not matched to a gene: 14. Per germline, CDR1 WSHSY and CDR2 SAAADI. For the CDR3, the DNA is TGCGCCAGCAGGGGACAGGGGGCGGCTAGCGGTCAAAACGAGCAGTACTTC. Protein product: CASRGQGAASGQNEQYF.

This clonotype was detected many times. The CDR3 loop is CSAGKGPREQYF. The CDR3 nucleotides read TGCAGCGCTGGAAAGGGGCCCCGGGAGCAGTACTTC. The rearrangement uses TRBV29-1 and TRBJ2-7; D perhaps matches TRBD1 (5 bases). The CDR3 consists of 12 residues. V gave up 7 bases and J gave up 7 bases, with 17 bases separating them. Per germline, CDR1 SQVTM and CDR2 ANQGSEA.

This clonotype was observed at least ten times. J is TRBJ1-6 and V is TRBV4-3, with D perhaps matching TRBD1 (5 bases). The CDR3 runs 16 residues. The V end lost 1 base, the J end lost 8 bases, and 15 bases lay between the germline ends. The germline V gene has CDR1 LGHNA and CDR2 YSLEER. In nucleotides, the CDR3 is TGCGCCAGCAGCCAAGGGAGGGGAACCTCTCATTCACCCCTCCACTTT. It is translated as CASSQGRGTSHSPLHF.